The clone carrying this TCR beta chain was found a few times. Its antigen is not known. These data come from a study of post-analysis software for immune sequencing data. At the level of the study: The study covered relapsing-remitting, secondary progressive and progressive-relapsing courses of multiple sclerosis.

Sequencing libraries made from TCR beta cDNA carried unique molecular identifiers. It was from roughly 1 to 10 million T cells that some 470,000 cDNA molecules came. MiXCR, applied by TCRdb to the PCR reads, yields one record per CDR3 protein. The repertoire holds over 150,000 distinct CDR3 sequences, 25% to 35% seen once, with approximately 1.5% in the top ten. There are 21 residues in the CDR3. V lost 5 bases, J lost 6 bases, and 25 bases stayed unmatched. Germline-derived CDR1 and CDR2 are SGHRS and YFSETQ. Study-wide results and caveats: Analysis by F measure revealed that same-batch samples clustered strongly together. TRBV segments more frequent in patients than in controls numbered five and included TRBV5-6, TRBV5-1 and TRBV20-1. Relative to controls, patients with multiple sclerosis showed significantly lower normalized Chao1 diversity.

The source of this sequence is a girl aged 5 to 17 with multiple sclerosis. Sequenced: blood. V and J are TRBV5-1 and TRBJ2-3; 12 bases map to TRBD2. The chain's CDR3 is CASSLPTVPSTSGSSADTQYF. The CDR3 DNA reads TGCGCCAGCAGTCTCCCCACCGTCCCATCGACTAGCGGGAGTAGTGCGGATACGCAGTATTTT.